Shown below are 30 T cell receptor beta chains from a single sample sequenced in a study of metastatic and nonmetastatic thyroid tumors. Patients had received no treatment of any kind before thyroid surgery. Via MiXCR, TCRdb re-called the PCR reads. The sample has around 7,100 clones, approximately 35% seen once. The source material was adjacent normal tissue. Receptor source: a female donor with papillary thyroid cancer or a benign thyroid nodule (not recorded which). Some clones in this sample may be carry-over from other donors' samples.

V gene TRBV5-1 combines with J gene TRBJ2-1; D gene unclear. V was cut by 1 base and J by 1 base, with 6 bases left in between. CDR3 length: 14 amino acids. Per germline, CDR1 SGHRS and CDR2 YFSETQ. The CDR3 coding sequence is TGCGCCAGCAGCTTGTCGGGTTCCTACAATGAGCAGTTCTTC. Translation gives CASSLSGSYNEQFF. Full variable domain (outside the CDR3, taken from reference TRBV5-1 and TRBJ2-1): KAGVTQTPRYLIKTRGQQVTLSCSPISGHRSVSWYQQTPGQGLQFLFEYFSETQRNKGNFPGRFSGRQFSNSRSEMNVSTLELGDSALYLCASSLSGSYNEQFFGPGTRLTVL.

The chain couples TRBV7-8 to TRBJ2-5, with TRBD1 identical over 7 bases. The CDR3 consists of 13 residues. Germline V gives CDR1 SGHVS, CDR2 FQNEAQ. Trimming took 5 bases from V and 2 from J; bases not matched to a gene: 2. This chain's CDR3 is CASSLGQQETQYF. The CDR3, as DNA: TGTGCCAGCAGCCTGGGACAGCAAGAGACCCAGTACTTC.

The genes are TRBV2 and TRBJ2-7, with 13 nucleotides matching TRBD2. CDR1 is SNHLY, CDR2 FYNNEI, per germline. V lost 5 bases, J lost 2 bases, and 12 bases stayed unmatched. The CDR3 length is 18 residues. The CDR3 DNA is TGTGCCAGCAGTCGAGGACTAGCGGGAGTAGGAGGGACCTACGAGCAGTACTTC. This sequence encodes CASSRGLAGVGGTYEQYF.

This clone was picked up one time. V is TRBV7-7 and J is TRBJ2-5; TRBD2 matches at 10 bases. Trimming removed 5 bases from V and 4 bases from J; junction bases left unmatched: 13. CDR3 size: 17 residues. Germline CDR1 and CDR2: SSHAT and FNYEAQ (reference sequence). CDR3 DNA: TGTGCCAGCAGCCGCGAGGGACAGCGGGGGGGCCGAGAGACCCAGTACTTC. It codes for CASSREGQRGGRETQYF.

The chain recombines TRBV2 with TRBJ2-3, with a possible D match to TRBD1 (8 bases). The CDR3 is made up of 14 amino acids. Germline V gene lookup returns CDR1 SNHLY and CDR2 FYNNEI. The CDR3 region is CGCNPTGEGDTQYF. CDR3 nucleotide sequence: TGTGGGTGCAATCCGACAGGGGAGGGAGATACGCAGTATTTT.

The chain links TRBV27 to TRBJ1-5; maybe TRBD1 (5 bases). V lost 5 bases and J 3 bases, leaving 14 bases between the germline ends. The germline CDR1 and CDR2 sequences are MNHEY and SMNVEV (reference sequence). The CDR3 spans 15 residues. The CDR3 DNA follows: TGTGCCAGCAGTCCGAGACAGATTCTCAATCAGCCCCAGCATTTT. Amino acids: CASSPRQILNQPQHF.

The chain is built from TRBV3-1 and TRBJ2-7, with TRBD2 as a possible D gene (6 bases). The length of the CDR3 is 15 residues. Per the germline V gene, CDR1 is LGHDT and CDR2 is YNNKEL (reference sequence). Trimming stripped 5 bases from V and 2 bases from J, with 16 bases between. Written as DNA, the CDR3 is TGTGCCAGCAGCTTAGGAGGGGCGGGCGCCTACGAGCAGTACTTC. Protein: CASSLGGAGAYEQYF.

Many counts were recorded for this clone. The chain joins TRBV9 to TRBJ2-1; 7 bases agree with TRBD2. The CDR3 has 15 residues. V dropped 0 bases and J dropped 3; count of bases not matched to a gene: 3. Germline V gene data show CDR1 as SGDLS and CDR2 as YYNGEE. The CDR3 loop reads CASSVGGRLYNEQFF. DNA of the CDR3: TGTGCCAGCAGCGTAGGCGGGAGACTCTACAATGAGCAGTTCTTC.

V usage is TRBV5-1 and J usage is TRBJ2-2; 7 bases align to TRBD2. V trimming: 6 bases; J trimming: 6 bases; junction bases outside the gene matches: 14. The CDR3 totals 16 residues. CDR1 and CDR2 from the germline V gene are SGHRS and YFSETQ. The chain's CDR3 is CASKIVSGIDAGELFF. Here the CDR3 DNA reads TGCGCCAGCAAAATCGTCAGCGGGATAGACGCCGGGGAGCTGTTTTTT.

The sample holds one count of this clone. The rearrangement uses TRBV30 and TRBJ2-5, with unresolved D. The CDR3 contains 11 residues. With 5 bases removed from V and 5 bases from J, the gap between germline ends came to 9 bases. Germline V gene data show CDR1 as GTSNPN and CDR2 as SVGIG (reference sequence). This CDR3 is CAWSPKETQYF. CDR3 in DNA: TGTGCCTGGTCTCCGAAGGAGACCCAGTACTTC.

The chain couples TRBV18 to TRBJ2-7, with 7 bases that match TRBD1. The germline CDR1 and CDR2 sequences are KGHSH and LQKENI. J gave up 3 bases and V 4 bases, and 9 bases lay outside the gene matches. The CDR3 is 15 amino acids. CDR3 loop: CASSLFPGQHYEQYF. DNA of the CDR3: TGTGCCAGCTCACTTTTCCCGGGACAGCACTACGAGCAGTACTTC.

The chain links TRBV7-2 to TRBJ1-6; TRBD1 agrees at 8 bases. Judging by the DNA end, TRBJ1-1 fits better; the J call may be wrong. This CDR3 has 11 amino acids. Germline assignment: CDR1 SGHTA and CDR2 FQGNSA. CDR3 sequence: CASRGDRMAFF. DNA of the CDR3: TGTGCCAGCAGGGGGGACAGGATGGCTTTCTTT.

This clone showed up many times. The chain has TRBV6-1 and TRBJ2-1; 7 nucleotides agree with TRBD2. Losses at the gene ends were 4 bases for V and 4 bases for J; bases not matched to a gene: 7. The length of the CDR3 is 15 residues. From germline, CDR1 is MNHNS and CDR2 SASEGT. The CDR3 DNA sequence: TGTGCCAGCAGTGGGGGGGGAGGGAGGTACAATGAGCAGTTCTTC. Translated, it gives CASSGGGGRYNEQFF.

This clone has ten or more counts. The chain links TRBV4-3 to TRBJ1-3; D is uncertain. The CDR3 has 13 amino acids. V was cut by 0 bases and J by 4 bases, with 4 bases left in between. The V gene's germline CDR1 is LGHNA and CDR2 YSLEER. The CDR3 here is CASSQDWGNTIYF. The CDR3, as DNA: TGCGCCAGCAGCCAAGATTGGGGAAACACCATATATTTT.

Only a few counts were recorded for this clone. The rearrangement joins TRBV6-2 or TRBV6-3 to TRBJ2-3; 9 positions agree with TRBD2. The CDR3 runs to 15 residues. Trimming at V came to 8 bases and at J to 3 bases, leaving 9 bases not matched to a gene. Per the germline V gene, CDR1 is MNHEY and CDR2 is SVGEGT. The CDR3 nucleotides are TGTGCCAGCCTCAAGAGGGGACTAGCAACAGATACGCAGTATTTT. It codes for CASLKRGLATDTQYF.

This chain uses TRBV28 with TRBJ2-7; 7 bases fit TRBD1. Germline loops: CDR1 MDHEN, CDR2 SYDVKM. V lost 1 base, J lost 4 bases, and 13 bases stayed unmatched. The CDR3 has 17 residues. The CDR3 DNA is TGTGCCAGCAGTTTATTGGGGTCGGGCAGGGGGAAATACGAGCAGTACTTC. Protein: CASSLLGSGRGKYEQYF.

This rearrangement joins TRBV12-3 or TRBV12-4 to TRBJ1-2, with D possibly being TRBD1 (5 bases). Between the trimmed V and J ends, which lost 6 bases and 7 bases, there was a span of 15 bases. This CDR3 comprises 13 residues. The CDR3 bases are TGTGCCAGCAGATACGGGGGTCCGTCTGGCTACACCTTC. Protein: CASRYGGPSGYTF.

In this sample, this clone turned up a few times. V gene TRBV6-1 combines with J gene TRBJ1-2; 9 nucleotides match TRBD1. The ends lost 2 bases at V and 8 bases at J; junction bases unmatched: 12. There are 16 residues in the CDR3. Per germline, CDR1 MNHNS and CDR2 SASEGT. The CDR3 DNA reads as TGTGCCAGCAGTGAAAACGGACAGGGGCGGTTGAGCGGCTACACCTTC. It translates to CASSENGQGRLSGYTF.

The V call is TRBV27, the J call TRBJ2-7; TRBD1 might be the D (5 bases). Between the trimmed V and J ends, which lost 7 bases and 3 bases, there was a span of 10 bases. Germline CDR1 MNHEY, CDR2 SMNVEV (reference sequence). CDR3 length: 12 residues. The CDR3 loop is CASIQGGYEQYF. As DNA, the CDR3 is TGTGCCAGCATTCAGGGCGGCTACGAGCAGTACTTC.

This clone has a handful of counts. This sequence joins TRBV6-1 and TRBJ1-2; D unclear. CDR1 and CDR2 (germline): MNHNS, SASEGT. Trimming left V 7 bases short and J 6 bases short, with 18 bases between. The CDR3 consists of 14 residues. This chain's CDR3 is CASKEEENVHGYTF. The DNA of the CDR3 is TGTGCCAGCAAAGAAGAGGAAAACGTCCATGGCTACACCTTC.

This chain joins TRBV10-2 and TRBJ2-5, with 9 bases aligning to TRBD2. Germline CDR1 and CDR2: WSHSY and SAAADI. After removal of 3 bases from V and 3 bases from J, the junction contained 17 bases not matched to a gene. The length of the CDR3 is 19 residues. CDR3 in DNA: TGCGCCAGCAGTGAAAGTCCGTCCGGGGCGGGAGGGCTTGAAGAGACCCAGTACTTC. Encoded protein: CASSESPSGAGGLEETQYF.

The chain couples TRBV4-1 to TRBJ2-3; D gene uncertain. The CDR3 has 12 residues. CDR1 MGHRA and CDR2 YSYEKL come from the germline V gene. The V end lost 4 bases, the J end lost 6 bases, and 8 bases lay between the germline ends. The CDR3 reads CASSLLGDTQYF. Written as DNA, the CDR3 is TGCGCCAGCAGCCTCTTGGGGGATACGCAGTATTTT.

The CDR3 nucleotides are TGCAGTGCTGACGGGGCTAGCGCCGAGCAGTACTTC. It yields the protein CSADGASAEQYF. The rearrangement links TRBV20-1 to TRBJ2-7; maybe TRBD2 (6 bases). The V gene lost 5 bases and the J gene lost 6 bases, with 14 bases spanning the gap. From germline, CDR1 is DFQATT and CDR2 SNEGSKA (reference sequence). This CDR3 has 12 amino acids.

V gene TRBV7-8 combines with J gene TRBJ1-3; D gene unclear. Germline-derived CDR1 and CDR2 are SGHVS and FQNEAQ. V gave up 4 bases and J gave up 8 bases, with 9 bases separating them. This CDR3 spans 12 amino acids. The CDR3 spells CASSWQFDTIYF. The DNA of the CDR3 is TGTGCCAGCAGCTGGCAGTTTGACACCATATATTTT.

The table lists this clone with a few counts. The sample has other DNA sequences that encode this CDR3 too. V is TRBV6-1 and J is TRBJ2-3; D gene uncertain. The CDR3 sequence is 14 residues long. Per the germline V gene, CDR1 is MNHNS and CDR2 is SASEGT. V was trimmed by 4 bases and J by 3 bases, leaving 11 bases between them. The CDR3: CASSASPRTDTQYF. The CDR3 region has the DNA TGTGCCAGCAGTGCATCACCTCGGACAGATACGCAGTATTTT.

This clone came up once. A read error may produce the germline difference seen at one junction end. The gene calls are TRBV12-3 or TRBV12-4 and TRBJ1-6; tentative D call: TRBD1 (5 bases). The CDR3 is 15 residues long. As DNA, the CDR3 is TGTTCCAGCAGTTTAAGCCAGGGCCTTAATTCAACGCTCCACTTT. This translates into CSSSLSQGLNSTLHF.

This clone was detected a few times. This rearrangement joins TRBV11-2 to TRBJ1-6; D is ambiguous. The CDR3 consists of 14 residues. Germline CDR1 SGHAT, CDR2 FQNNGV. The V end lost 1 base, the J end lost 13 bases, and 14 bases lay between the germline ends. CDR3 loop: CASSLGVGWGPLHF. CDR3 nucleotides: TGTGCCAGCAGCTTAGGGGTAGGGTGGGGTCCCCTCCACTTT.

This clone was counted between two and nine times. An end of the junction differs from the germline gene, which may be a read error. The chain recombines TRBV29-1 with TRBJ2-1; D gene ambiguous. The CDR3 length is 13 residues. Germline V CDR1 and CDR2: SQVTM, ANQGSEA. CDR3 DNA sequence: TGCAGCGTAGACCCCTGGGCCACCGCCGAGCAGCTCTTC. This codes for CSVDPWATAEQLF.

CDR3 in DNA: TGTGCCTGGAGTCCTGGGGCTAATGAAAAACTGTTTTTT. Translating gives CAWSPGANEKLFF. This rearrangement joins TRBV30 to TRBJ1-4, with D unresolved. The CDR3 loop spans 13 amino acids. Germline CDR1 is GTSNPN and CDR2 is SVGIG (reference sequence). Trimming removed 2 bases from V and 3 bases from J, with 7 bases in between.

The chain employs TRBV24-1 and TRBJ2-7; D ambiguous. The CDR3 contains 14 residues. From germline, CDR1 is KGHDR and CDR2 SFDVKD. The V and J ends lost 3 bases and 0 bases respectively, with 8 bases between them. The CDR3 here is CATSDTRSSYEQYF. The CDR3 DNA follows: TGTGCCACCAGTGATACCAGGAGCTCCTACGAGCAGTACTTC.